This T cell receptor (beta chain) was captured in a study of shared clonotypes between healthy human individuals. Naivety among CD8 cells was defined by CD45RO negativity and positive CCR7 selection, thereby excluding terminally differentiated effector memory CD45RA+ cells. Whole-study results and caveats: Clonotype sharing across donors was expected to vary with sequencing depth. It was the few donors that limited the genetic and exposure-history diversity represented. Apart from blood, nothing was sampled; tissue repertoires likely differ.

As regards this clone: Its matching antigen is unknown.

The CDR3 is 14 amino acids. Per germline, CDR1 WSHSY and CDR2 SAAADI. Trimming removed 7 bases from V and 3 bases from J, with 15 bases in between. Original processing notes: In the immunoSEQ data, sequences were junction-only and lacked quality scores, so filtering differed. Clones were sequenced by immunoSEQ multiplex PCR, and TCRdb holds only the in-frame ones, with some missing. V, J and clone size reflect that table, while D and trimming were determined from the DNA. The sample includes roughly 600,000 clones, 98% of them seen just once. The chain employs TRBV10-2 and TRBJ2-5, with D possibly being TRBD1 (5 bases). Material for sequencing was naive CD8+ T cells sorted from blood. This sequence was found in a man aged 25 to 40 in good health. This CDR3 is CASTPRAWEETQYF. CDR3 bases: TGCGCCAGCACGCCCAGGGCCTGGGAAGAGACCCAGTACTTC.